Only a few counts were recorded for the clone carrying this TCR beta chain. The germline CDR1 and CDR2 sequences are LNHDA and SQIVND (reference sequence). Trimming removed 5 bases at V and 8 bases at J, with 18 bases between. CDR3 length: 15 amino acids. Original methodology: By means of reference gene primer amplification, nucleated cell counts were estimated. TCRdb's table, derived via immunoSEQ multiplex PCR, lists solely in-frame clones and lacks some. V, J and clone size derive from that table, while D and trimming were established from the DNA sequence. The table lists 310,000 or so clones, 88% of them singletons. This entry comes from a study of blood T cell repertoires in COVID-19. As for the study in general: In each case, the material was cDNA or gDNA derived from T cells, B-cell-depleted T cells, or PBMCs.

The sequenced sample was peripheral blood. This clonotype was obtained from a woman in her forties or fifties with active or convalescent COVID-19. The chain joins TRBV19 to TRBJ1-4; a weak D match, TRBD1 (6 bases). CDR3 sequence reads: CASSWSDSGREKLFF. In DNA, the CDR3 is TGTGCCAGTAGTTGGTCGGACAGTGGTCGGGAAAAACTGTTTTTT.